The 16 T cell receptor beta chains below were found in one sample sequenced in a study of cytomegalovirus exposure and HLA in healthy donors. Researchers ran the PCR with 60 Vbeta and 13 Jbeta primers. Libraries were prepared by immunoSEQ multiplex PCR; TCRdb keeps only in-frame clonotypes and omits some of them. In the table there are approximately 160,000 clones, roughly 78% of which are singletons. What was sequenced was PBMCs. These receptors all come from a woman aged 50 to 60 in good health and CMV-seropositive.

Details on this clone: This same CDR3 is encoded by further DNA sequences in the sample. V and J are TRBV7-9 and TRBJ2-7; 10 nucleotides line up with TRBD2. This CDR3 has 15 amino acids. Germline values: CDR1 SEHNR, CDR2 FQNEAQ (reference sequence). Unmatched junction bases numbered 4, after V lost 1 base and J lost 4 bases. CDR3: CASSLGSGGAYEQYF. Here the CDR3 DNA reads TGTGCCAGCAGCTTAGGGAGCGGGGGGGCGTACGAGCAGTACTTC.

The chain joins TRBV19 to TRBJ1-1, with TRBD1 matching over 7 bases. The ends lost 3 bases at V and 3 bases at J; junction bases unmatched: 16. Germline values: CDR1 LNHDA, CDR2 SQIVND (reference sequence). This CDR3 contains 18 residues. CDR3 DNA: TGTGCCAGTAGTATTGGGCCCCGACAGGGTATTGTCGACACTGAAGCTTTCTTT. Its protein is CASSIGPRQGIVDTEAFF.

The CDR3 protein is CASSVGSSTTYEQYF. The CDR3 DNA sequence: TGTGCCAGCAGCGTAGGATCGTCAACTACCTACGAGCAGTACTTC. V is TRBV9 and J is TRBJ2-7; D is ambiguous. V gave up 0 bases and J gave up 2 bases, with 12 bases separating them. The CDR3 consists of 15 residues. The germline gives CDR1 SGDLS, CDR2 YYNGEE.

This chain joins TRBV5-1 and TRBJ1-1; 8 positions agree with TRBD1. Germline trimming cut 0 bases from V and 11 bases from J; bases unmatched to any gene: 9. Germline CDR1 SGHRS, CDR2 YFSETQ. This CDR3 is built from 14 residues. CDR3 sequence reads: CASSLAGRGPVAFF. CDR3 nucleotides: TGCGCCAGCAGCTTGGCCGGCAGGGGGCCTGTTGCTTTCTTT.

The chain recombines TRBV10-3 with TRBJ1-2; D uncertain. CDR3 length equals 13 residues. The germline CDR1 and CDR2 sequences are ENHRY and SYGVKD. The germline V and J ends were trimmed by 4 bases and 4 bases, with 10 bases remaining between them. This CDR3 is CAISGLDFYGYTF. Written as DNA, the CDR3 is TGTGCCATCAGTGGTCTGGACTTCTATGGCTACACCTTC.

This clone occurred a few times. This chain uses TRBV7-8 with TRBJ2-1, with 10 bases fitting TRBD2. From germline, CDR1 is SGHVS and CDR2 FQNEAQ. With 6 bases clipped from V and 2 bases from J, the junction kept 4 bases outside the gene matches. The CDR3 length is 15 residues. DNA of the CDR3: TGTGCCAGCAGTTTTACTAGCGGGACCTACAATGAGCAGTTCTTC. This codes for CASSFTSGTYNEQFF. The full variable domain, rest sourced from reference TRBV7-8 and TRBJ2-1, is GAGVSQSPRYKVAKRGQDVALRCDPISGHVSLFWYQQALGQGPEFLTYFQNEAQLDKSGLPSDRFFAERPEGSVSTLKIQRTQQEDSAVYLCASSFTSGTYNEQFFGPGTRLTVL.

This chain uses TRBV4-3 with TRBJ2-5; 7 bases match TRBD1. CDR1 LGHNA and CDR2 YSLEER come from the germline V gene. CDR3 length: 17 residues. J was trimmed by 1 base and V by 0 bases; bases with no gene match: 8. CDR3 loop: CASSQDRDSTTQETQYF. The CDR3 coding sequence is TGCGCCAGCAGCCAAGATAGGGACAGTACGACCCAAGAGACCCAGTACTTC.

V and J are TRBV7-9 and TRBJ2-1; TRBD2 aligns across 10 bases. The V segment lost 5 bases and the J segment 4 bases; nucleotides outside the gene matches: 14. Germline V gene sequence: CDR1 SEHNR, CDR2 FQNEAQ (reference sequence). The CDR3 runs 18 residues. CDR3 amino acids: CASSPIGLTSGDYNEQFF. The CDR3, as DNA: TGTGCCAGCAGCCCAATAGGGTTAACTAGCGGGGATTACAATGAGCAGTTCTTC.

The chain employs TRBV4-1 and TRBJ1-1; D is uncertain. This CDR3 comprises 16 residues. Germline V lookup: CDR1 MGHRA, CDR2 YSYEKL. Trimming removed 0 bases at V and 4 bases at J, with 15 bases between. The CDR3 DNA reads TGCGCCAGCAGCCAAGAATGGGAGGGAGAGAGCACTGAAGCTTTCTTT. The encoded protein is CASSQEWEGESTEAFF.

The chain has TRBV2 and TRBJ2-3; D unclear. Germline values: CDR1 SNHLY, CDR2 FYNNEI. Trimming shortened V by 8 bases and J by 0 bases, and 12 bases separated the two germline ends. The CDR3 consists of 14 residues. The CDR3: CASSFLFSTDTQYF. CDR3 nucleotides: TGTGCCAGCTCTTTCCTTTTTAGCACAGATACGCAGTATTTT. Combining the CDR3 with reference TRBV2 and TRBJ2-3 gives the whole variable domain EPEVTQTPSHQVTQMGQEVILRCVPISNHLYFYWYRQILGQKVEFLVSFYNNEISEKSEIFDDQFSVERPDGSNFTLKIRSTKLEDSAMYFCASSFLFSTDTQYFGPGTRLTVL.

This clone appeared a few times. V gene TRBV11-1 combines with J gene TRBJ1-1; tentatively, D is TRBD1 (5 bases). Per germline, CDR1 SGHAT and CDR2 FQDESV (reference sequence). The germline V and J ends were trimmed by 3 bases and 0 bases, with 11 bases remaining between them. The CDR3 has 15 amino acids. The CDR3 DNA is TGTGCCAGCAGCTTTCATCGGGGGATGAACACTGAAGCTTTCTTT. Amino acids: CASSFHRGMNTEAFF.

The chain combines TRBV5-1 with TRBJ2-1; TRBD2 matches 8 bases. Trimming cost V 1 base and J 7 bases; bases outside gene matches: 7. CDR1 is SGHRS and CDR2 is YFSETQ in the germline V gene. The length of the CDR3 is 15 residues. The CDR3 protein is CASSLPSGGGNEQFF. DNA of the CDR3: TGCGCCAGCAGCTTGCCCTCCGGGGGGGGGAATGAGCAGTTCTTC.

CDR3 DNA sequence: TGTGGCGTCATGCCTGCTAACTATGGCTACACCTTC. This translates into CGVMPANYGYTF. The chain has TRBV28 and TRBJ1-2; D remains ambiguous. CDR1 is MDHEN and CDR2 is SYDVKM in the germline V gene. There are 12 residues in the CDR3.

This clone was seen a single time. This chain uses TRBV18 with TRBJ1-1, with TRBD1 identical over 7 bases. Per the germline V gene, CDR1 is KGHSH and CDR2 is LQKENI. V shed 0 bases, J shed 0 bases, and the junction held 1 base outside the gene matches. The CDR3 covers 15 residues. The CDR3 nucleotides are TGTGCCAGCTCACCACCCGGGACAGTGAACACTGAAGCTTTCTTT. Its translation is CASSPPGTVNTEAFF.

The V call is TRBV28, the J call TRBJ2-2; 9 bases map to TRBD1. Per germline, CDR1 MDHEN and CDR2 SYDVKM. Trimming took 7 bases from V and 7 from J; bases not matched to a gene: 7. The CDR3 consists of 14 residues. CDR3 in DNA: TGTGCCAGCAAGAGAGGGACAGGGCTCGGGGAGCTGTTTTTT. As protein: CASKRGTGLGELFF.

V usage is TRBV27 and J usage is TRBJ2-3; TRBD1 might be the D (6 bases). The length of the CDR3 is 13 residues. V was trimmed by 11 bases and J by 0 bases, leaving 12 bases between them. CDR1 and CDR2 from the germline V gene are MNHEY and SMNVEV (reference sequence). This chain's CDR3 is CASYGQSTDTQYF. Written as DNA, the CDR3 is TGTGCCTCTTACGGACAGAGCACAGATACGCAGTATTTT.